This T cell receptor beta chain was observed in a study of technical replicates of blood from a handful of donors. Here immunoSEQ multiplex PCR was the method, and the copy in TCRdb shows in-frame clones only, minus some. The sample has around 67,000 clones; 70% to 90% are singletons. V was trimmed by 3 bases and J by 3 bases, leaving 12 bases between them. Germline lookup yields CDR1 MRHNA and CDR2 SNTAGT. This CDR3 region has 15 residues. The chain joins TRBV6-4 to TRBJ2-1; possibly TRBD2 for D (6 bases). Source material: PBMCs. The TCR comes from a human donor in good health. Some clones in this sample may be carry-over from other donors' samples. This CDR3 reads CASSDGAGNYNEQFF. The CDR3 DNA is TGTGCCAGCAGTGATGGGGCGGGAAACTACAATGAGCAGTTCTTC.